A few counts support the clone carrying this T cell receptor (beta chain). Its antigen is unknown. The sample comes from a study of T-cell reconstitution after alpha-beta-depleted transplantation in children. General study results and limits: After transplant, at about two months, alpha-beta T cells were reportedly derived from several hundred expanded graft clones. Newly generated T cells supplied most T-cell counts and diversity one year post-transplant.

Looked up from germline, CDR1 is SGHTA and CDR2 is FQGTGA. V lost 5 bases, J lost 2 bases, and 19 bases lay in between. The CDR3 covers 18 residues. Preparing the TCRbeta library involved the use of unique molecular identifiers. TCRdb reprocessed the PCR reads via MiXCR and lists one record per CDR3 protein. The sample contains approximately 230,000 distinct CDR3 sequences, 20% to 30% of which appear only once. The receptor's source is a female patient between 2 and 10 years old who had a stem cell transplant for congenital amegakaryocytic thrombocytopenia, so the T cells may come from the graft donor. Sequenced here: PBMCs, mostly from graft donor cells, sampled 360 days after TCRalphabeta/CD19-depleted stem cell transplant. The V call is TRBV7-3, the J call TRBJ2-6, with a weak D call TRBD1 (6 bases). CDR3 amino acids: CASSPHNHWGPGANVLTF. The CDR3 DNA is TGTGCCAGCAGCCCCCATAACCATTGGGGGCCTGGGGCCAACGTCCTGACTTTC.